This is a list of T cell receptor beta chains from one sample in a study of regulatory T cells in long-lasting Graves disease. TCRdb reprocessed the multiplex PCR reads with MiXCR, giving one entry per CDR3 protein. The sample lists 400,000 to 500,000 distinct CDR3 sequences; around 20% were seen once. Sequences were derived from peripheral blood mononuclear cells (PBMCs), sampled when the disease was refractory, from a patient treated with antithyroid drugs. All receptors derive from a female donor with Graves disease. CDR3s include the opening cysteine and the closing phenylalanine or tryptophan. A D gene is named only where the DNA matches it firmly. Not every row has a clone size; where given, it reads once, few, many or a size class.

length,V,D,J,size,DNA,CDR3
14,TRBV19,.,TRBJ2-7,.,TGTGCCAGTAGTCCCCGGACTACTTTCTTCGAGCAGTACTTC,CASSPRTTFFEQYF
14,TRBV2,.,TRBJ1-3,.,TGTGCCAGCAGTAACCCTATTCTGAGAAACACCATATATTTT,CASSNPILRNTIYF
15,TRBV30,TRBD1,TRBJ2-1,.,TGTGCCTGGAGTGCCGGGACAGGGGGTGCGGATGAGCAGTTCTTC,CAWSAGTGGADEQFF
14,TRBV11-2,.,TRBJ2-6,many,TGTGCCAGCAGCTCCGGATCTGGGGCCAACGTCCTGACTTTC,CASSSGSGANVLTF
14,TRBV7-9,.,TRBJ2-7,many,TGTGCCAGCAGCTTAGCTGCAGGCCCCTACGAGCAGTACTTC,CASSLAAGPYEQYF
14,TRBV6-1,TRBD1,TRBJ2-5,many,TGTGCCAGCGGGAATACAGGGGCCCTTGAGACCCAGTACTTC,CASGNTGALETQYF
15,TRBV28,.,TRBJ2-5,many,TGTGCCAGCAGTTTTAACAGGGTGGGGCAAGAGACCCAGTACTTC,CASSFNRVGQETQYF
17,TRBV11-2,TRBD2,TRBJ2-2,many,TGTGCCAGCAGCATGGGACTAGCGGGAACGAACACCGGGGAGCTGTTTTTT,CASSMGLAGTNTGELFF
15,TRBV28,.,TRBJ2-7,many,TGTGCCAGCAGCAACACCGTGAGGGGCCCCTACGAGCAGTACTTC,CASSNTVRGPYEQYF
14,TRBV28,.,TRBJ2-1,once,TGTGCCAGCACGATCGGAAGCTCCTACAATGAGCAGTTCTTC,CASTIGSSYNEQFF
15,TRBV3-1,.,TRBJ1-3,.,TGTGCCAGCAGCCAACAGTCCCTAACTGGAAACACCATATATTTT,CASSQQSLTGNTIYF
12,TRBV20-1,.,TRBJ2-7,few,TGCAGTGGGTCAAAAGGGGGCTACGAGCAGTACTTC,CSGSKGGYEQYF
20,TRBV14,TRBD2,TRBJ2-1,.,TGTGCCAGCAGCCACTCCCGGGACAGGGGGACTAGCGGGGTGGTCGATGAGCAGTTCTTC,CASSHSRDRGTSGVVDEQFF
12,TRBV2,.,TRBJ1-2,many,TGTGCCAGCAGTGGAGGGGGACCTGGCTACACCTTC,CASSGGGPGYTF
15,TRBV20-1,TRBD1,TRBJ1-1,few,TGCAGTGCTAGCGGTAAGGGACAGGGCAGCACTGAAGCTTTCTTT,CSASGKGQGSTEAFF
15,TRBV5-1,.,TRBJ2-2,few,TGCGCCAGCAGCTTAGTCTGGACGAACACCGGGGAGCTGTTTTTT,CASSLVWTNTGELFF
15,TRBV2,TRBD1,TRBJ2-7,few,TGTGCCAACAGTTACAAGGGGACAGGGGCCTACGAGCAGTACTTC,CANSYKGTGAYEQYF
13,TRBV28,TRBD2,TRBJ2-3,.,TGTGCCAGCAGTTTAAGTCTAGCGGGAGGTCAGTATTTT,CASSLSLAGGQYF
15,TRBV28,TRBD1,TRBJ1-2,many,TGTGCCAGCAGTGTACAGGGGGCAAGAATCTATGGCTACACCTTC,CASSVQGARIYGYTF
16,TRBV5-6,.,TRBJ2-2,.,TGTGCCAGCAGCTGGGCCCCGGGACCGAACACCGGGGAGCTGTTTTTT,CASSWAPGPNTGELFF
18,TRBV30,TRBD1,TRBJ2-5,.,TGTGCCTGGAGGCCCGGATTTATCCGGGACAGGGCGCGGTATACCCAGTACTTC,CAWRPGFIRDRARYTQYF
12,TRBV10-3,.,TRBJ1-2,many,TGTGCCATCAGTGAGTTGACAGTTGGCTACACCTTC,CAISELTVGYTF
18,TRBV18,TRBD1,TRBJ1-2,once,TGTGCCGGCTCATCCCTAGTCCCCCGGGACAGAGTAAACGATGGCTACACCTTC,CAGSSLVPRDRVNDGYTF
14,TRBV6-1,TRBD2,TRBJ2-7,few,TGTGCCAGCAGTCGACTAGCGGGCTTCTACGAGCAGTACTTC,CASSRLAGFYEQYF
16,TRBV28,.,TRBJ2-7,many,TGTGCCAGCGGCTCGACGAAACTTATCTCGCCCTACGAGCAGTACTTC,CASGSTKLISPYEQYF